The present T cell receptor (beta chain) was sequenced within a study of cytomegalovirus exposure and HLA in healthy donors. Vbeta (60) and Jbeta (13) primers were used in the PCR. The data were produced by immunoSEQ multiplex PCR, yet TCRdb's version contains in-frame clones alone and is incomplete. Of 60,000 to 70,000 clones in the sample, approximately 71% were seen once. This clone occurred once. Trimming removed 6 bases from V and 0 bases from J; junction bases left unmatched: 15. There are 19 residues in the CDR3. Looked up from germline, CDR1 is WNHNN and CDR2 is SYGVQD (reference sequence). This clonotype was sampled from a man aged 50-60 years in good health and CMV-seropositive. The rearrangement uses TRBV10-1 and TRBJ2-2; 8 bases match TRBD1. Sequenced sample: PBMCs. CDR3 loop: CASSPEAVNRGANTGELFF. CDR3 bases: TGCGCCAGCAGCCCCGAGGCCGTAAACAGGGGGGCGAACACCGGGGAGCTGTTTTTT.